This T cell receptor beta chain was sequenced for a study of technical replicates of blood from a handful of donors. V was trimmed by 0 bases and J by 2 bases, leaving 7 bases between them. Germline V gene data show CDR1 as MNHEY and CDR2 as SMNVEV (reference sequence). The CDR3 consists of 14 residues. The data were produced by immunoSEQ multiplex PCR, yet TCRdb's version contains in-frame clones alone and is incomplete. The sample includes about 80,000 clones, roughly 97% seen only once; the top ten take over 0.15%. The sequence derives from a human donor in good health. This rearrangement joins TRBV27 to TRBJ1-1; D gene ambiguous. The sequenced sample consisted of T cells isolated from PBMCs. This chain's CDR3 is CASSLSTGNTEAFF. The CDR3, as DNA: TGTGCCAGCAGTTTATCGACGGGAAACACTGAAGCTTTCTTT.